The 21 T cell receptor beta chains below were found in one sample sequenced in a study of a mutant IDH1 vaccine in newly diagnosed glioma. This table comes from immunoSEQ multiplex PCR, and its TCRdb copy is limited to in-frame clones, with some not included. The repertoire holds fewer than 70,000 clones, with about 89% as singletons. Regarding time point: week 11, during vaccination. Vaccinated patients received 300 ug of mutant IDH1 20-mer peptide per dose, with topical imiquimod. These TCRs are of unknown antigen specificity. Sequencing was performed on PBMCs, taken from a glioma patient whose treatment included an IDH1 peptide vaccine. These receptors came from a man aged 35 to 55 with glioma.

This chain joins TRBV28 and TRBJ1-1; 11 positions agree with TRBD1. The CDR3 totals 16 residues. CDR1 is MDHEN and CDR2 is SYDVKM in the germline V gene. The ends lost 9 bases at V and 0 bases at J; junction bases unmatched: 9. The DNA for the CDR3 is TGTGCCAGTCGAAGGGGGGACAGGGGGATGAACACTGAAGCTTTCTTT. It specifies CASRRGDRGMNTEAFF. The variable domain in full, completed from reference TRBV28 and TRBJ1-1, reads DVKVTQSSRYLVKRTGEKVFLECVQDMDHENMFWYRQDPGLGLRLIYFSYDVKMKEKGDIPEGYSVSREKKERFSLILESASTNQTSMYLCASRRGDRGMNTEAFFGQGTRLTVV.

This clone has a single count. J is TRBJ1-4 and V is TRBV6-1, with a tentative D call TRBD1 (6 bases). This CDR3 has 15 amino acids. Germline V gene data show CDR1 as MNHNS and CDR2 as SASEGT. With 4 bases removed from V and 5 bases from J, the gap between germline ends came to 14 bases. CDR3 nucleotide sequence: TGTGCCAGCAGTGGGATCACAGGGATGAATGAAAAACTGTTTTTT. Translating it yields CASSGITGMNEKLFF.

The rearrangement uses TRBV6-1 and TRBJ1-3, with unresolved D. The germline CDR1 and CDR2 sequences are MNHNS and SASEGT. The CDR3 extends over 12 amino acids. Trimming took 7 bases from V and 4 from J, leaving 8 bases between them. The CDR3 sequence: CASTASGNTIYF. In DNA, the CDR3 is TGTGCCAGCACAGCATCAGGAAACACCATATATTTT.

This sequence joins TRBV2 and TRBJ1-1, with D unresolved. V gave up 7 bases and J gave up 5 bases, with 5 bases separating them. The CDR3 is 10 amino acids. Germline V lookup: CDR1 SNHLY, CDR2 FYNNEI. CDR3 sequence reads: CASIGTEAFF. CDR3 in DNA: TGTGCCAGCATCGGTACTGAAGCTTTCTTT. Filled out from reference TRBV2 and TRBJ1-1, the complete variable domain reads EPEVTQTPSHQVTQMGQEVILRCVPISNHLYFYWYRQILGQKVEFLVSFYNNEISEKSEIFDDQFSVERPDGSNFTLKIRSTKLEDSAMYFCASIGTEAFFGQGTRLTVV.

This rearrangement joins TRBV28 to TRBJ2-2, with 8 bases that match TRBD1. V was pared by 5 bases and J by 6 bases, with 17 bases of the junction left unmatched. Germline CDR1 and CDR2: MDHEN and SYDVKM. There are 18 residues in the CDR3. For the CDR3, the DNA is TGTGCCAGCAGTCTCTCCTATTTTCGACAGGGGCGGGCCGGGGAGCTGTTTTTT. Encoded protein: CASSLSYFRQGRAGELFF. Full variable domain (missing parts from reference TRBV28 and TRBJ2-2): DVKVTQSSRYLVKRTGEKVFLECVQDMDHENMFWYRQDPGLGLRLIYFSYDVKMKEKGDIPEGYSVSREKKERFSLILESASTNQTSMYLCASSLSYFRQGRAGELFFGEGSRLTVL.

The chain has TRBV30 and TRBJ1-1; D ambiguous. V shed 4 bases and J shed 5 bases, with 20 bases lying between them. This CDR3 is built from 15 residues. Germline V gene lookup returns CDR1 GTSNPN and CDR2 SVGIG (reference sequence). The DNA for the CDR3 is TGTGCCTGGATCCCCAACCAGCGGGTGGAAACTGAAGCTTTCTTT. It specifies CAWIPNQRVETEAFF.

The V call is TRBV19, the J call TRBJ2-5; 11 bases fit TRBD2. V trimming: 7 bases; J trimming: 4 bases; junction bases outside the gene matches: 5. The CDR3 is made up of 14 amino acids. From germline, CDR1 is LNHDA and CDR2 SQIVND (reference sequence). CDR3 in amino acids: CASTAGLAVETQYF. The CDR3 DNA sequence: TGTGCCAGTACGGCGGGACTAGCGGTAGAGACCCAGTACTTC.

This sequence joins TRBV5-6 and TRBJ2-5; 9 bases agree with TRBD2. The DNA end lines up better with TRBJ2-7; the J call may be wrong. The CDR3 totals 15 residues. Per germline, CDR1 SGHDT and CDR2 YYEEEE. DNA of the CDR3: TGTGCCAGCAGCTCTAGCGGGAACCCGCCCCGCGAGCAGTACTTC. This gives the protein CASSSSGNPPREQYF.

The sample holds one count of this clone. The V gene is TRBV5-1, the J gene TRBJ2-3; D not resolved. Germline V gives CDR1 SGHRS, CDR2 YFSETQ. This CDR3 has 14 amino acids. Trimming took 1 base from V and 4 from J, leaving 10 bases between them. The CDR3 loop is CASSLWAGADTQYF. The CDR3 DNA is TGCGCCAGCAGCTTGTGGGCCGGCGCAGATACGCAGTATTTT. Drawing the rest from reference TRBV5-1 and TRBJ2-3, the complete variable domain is KAGVTQTPRYLIKTRGQQVTLSCSPISGHRSVSWYQQTPGQGLQFLFEYFSETQRNKGNFPGRFSGRQFSNSRSEMNVSTLELGDSALYLCASSLWAGADTQYFGPGTRLTVL.

The chain recombines TRBV30 with TRBJ1-6; D unresolved. Germline V gives CDR1 GTSNPN, CDR2 SVGIG (reference sequence). The V gene lost 0 bases and the J gene lost 2 bases, with 20 bases spanning the gap. The CDR3 runs to 19 residues. The DNA of the CDR3 is TGTGCCTGGAGTGTAAGTTTTTCCGGTGGAAAGCCCTATAATTCACCCCTCCACTTT. Its protein product is CAWSVSFSGGKPYNSPLHF.

The V and J genes are TRBV10-2 and TRBJ1-3, with D possibly being TRBD1 (6 bases). The CDR3 totals 16 residues. With 4 bases removed from V and 2 bases from J, the gap between germline ends came to 15 bases. In germline, CDR1 is WSHSY, CDR2 SAAADI. CDR3 loop: CASSVQGAGPGNTIYF. DNA for the CDR3: TGCGCCAGCAGTGTACAGGGTGCTGGCCCTGGAAACACCATATATTTT.

The J gene is TRBJ2-1, the V gene TRBV29-1, with TRBD1 matching over 11 bases. Unmatched junction bases numbered 6, after V lost 0 bases and J lost 2 bases. Germline assignment: CDR1 SQVTM and CDR2 ANQGSEA. This CDR3 spans 17 amino acids. CDR3 residues: CSVEDGWTGGAYNEQFF. CDR3 DNA sequence: TGCAGCGTTGAAGATGGGTGGACAGGGGGCGCCTACAATGAGCAGTTCTTC.

V gene TRBV11-1 combines with J gene TRBJ2-2, with a weak D call TRBD2 (5 bases). Trimming took off 5 bases at V and 4 bases at J, with 11 bases between the two ends. The germline CDR1 and CDR2 sequences are SGHAT and FQDESV (reference sequence). The CDR3 is made up of 14 amino acids. CDR3 coding DNA: TGTGCCAGCAGCCGCTCCCGGGGCACCGGGGAGCTGTTTTTT. Protein: CASSRSRGTGELFF.

Written as DNA, the CDR3 is TGTGCCAGCAGCTTAGCGGGACTAGCCCAAGAGACCCAGTACTTC. Protein product: CASSLAGLAQETQYF. The V and J genes are TRBV7-6 and TRBJ2-5; TRBD2 matches 9 bases. CDR3 length: 15 residues. Germline CDR1 and CDR2: SGHVS and FNYEAQ. Trimming removed 0 bases from V and 1 base from J; junction bases left unmatched: 0.

The chain couples TRBV28 to TRBJ2-1; D is ambiguous. This CDR3 has 11 residues. The V and J ends lost 3 bases and 10 bases respectively, with 7 bases between them. Germline V gives CDR1 MDHEN, CDR2 SYDVKM. CDR3 in DNA: TGTGCCAGCAGTTTCGAGAGGGAGCAGTTCTTC. Its protein is CASSFEREQFF.

This chain uses TRBV27 with TRBJ2-3; TRBD2 is a possible D gene (6 bases). The CDR3 is 19 residues long. Per germline, CDR1 MNHEY and CDR2 SMNVEV (reference sequence). With 0 bases removed from V and 6 bases from J, the gap between germline ends came to 25 bases. The CDR3 sequence is CASSLSPLPRAGRGDTQYF. In DNA form, the CDR3 reads TGTGCCAGCAGTTTATCCCCCCTCCCCCGCGCGGGGAGAGGCGATACGCAGTATTTT.

The J gene is TRBJ2-5, the V gene TRBV28; either TRBD1 or TRBD2 may fit D (6 bases each). Germline-derived CDR1 and CDR2 are MDHEN and SYDVKM. The CDR3 spans 15 residues. V shed 3 bases and J shed 1 base, with 12 bases lying between them. The CDR3 DNA follows: TGTGCCAGCAGTTTGAACAGGGAGGCCCAAGAGACCCAGTACTTC. As protein: CASSLNREAQETQYF.

The V gene is TRBV7-2, the J gene TRBJ2-5, with D possibly matching TRBD2 (5 bases). The J call may be mistaken, given a closer DNA end match to TRBJ2-7. In germline, CDR1 is SGHTA, CDR2 FQGNSA. The CDR3 sequence is 13 residues long. For the CDR3, the DNA is TGTGCCAGCAGCTTTGAGGGTACCTACGAGCAGTACTTC. It encodes CASSFEGTYEQYF.

The V gene is TRBV9, the J gene TRBJ1-1; TRBD1 aligns across 8 bases. Germline V gene sequence: CDR1 SGDLS, CDR2 YYNGEE. J gave up 3 bases and V 3 bases, and 10 bases lay outside the gene matches. The length of the CDR3 is 16 residues. This CDR3 reads CASSAGPQGAYTEAFF. CDR3 coding DNA: TGTGCCAGCAGCGCGGGCCCCCAGGGGGCGTACACTGAAGCTTTCTTT.

This CDR3 reads CAISESKQGYNSPLHF. For the CDR3, the DNA is TGTGCCATCAGTGAGTCGAAGCAGGGCTATAATTCACCCCTCCACTTT. The chain has TRBV10-3 and TRBJ1-6; perhaps TRBD1 as D (5 bases). Trimming took off 0 bases at V and 3 bases at J, with 9 bases between the two ends. From germline, CDR1 is ENHRY and CDR2 SYGVKD. The CDR3 spans 16 residues.

The chain carries TRBV2 and TRBJ1-1; D call uncertain. V was pared by 5 bases and J by 1 base, with 11 bases between. The CDR3 contains 14 residues. Germline values: CDR1 SNHLY, CDR2 FYNNEI. In DNA form, the CDR3 reads TGTGCCAGCAGTTTGACCCGGGGGAACACTGAAGCTTTCTTT. It codes for CASSLTRGNTEAFF.